This T cell receptor beta chain came from a study of shared clonotypes between healthy human individuals. Study results and limitations: A reduction in generation probabilities was seen for non-shared clonotypes relative to those shared by all four donors.

On sorted subsets, replicate PCRs used approximately 190 ng DNA, or 31,000 or so T cell genomes. As originally analysed: Filtering differed, since immunoSEQ gave only junction sequences and no quality scores. Only in-frame clones appear in the TCRdb table, and some are missing; sequencing was by immunoSEQ multiplex PCR. V and J calls and clone size are those listed in that table; D and trimming were worked out from the DNA. The sample holds 400,000 or so clones, about 97% seen once. On this clone itself: Its antigen is not identified.

CDR3 size: 15 residues. Trimming took off 0 bases at V and 5 bases at J, with 14 bases between the two ends. The clonotype was recovered from a man aged 25-40 years in good health. Material for sequencing was memory CD8+ T cells sorted from blood. This sample's subset: CD45RO+ cells pooled with CCR7-negative TemRA cells. This chain joins TRBV5-7 and TRBJ1-2; D remains unclear. TRBV5-7 is classed as an ORF, of uncertain function. The CDR3 DNA sequence: TGTGCCAGCAGCTTGGTTTCCGGGTGTTGTTATGGCTACACCTTC. This translates into CASSLVSGCCYGYTF.